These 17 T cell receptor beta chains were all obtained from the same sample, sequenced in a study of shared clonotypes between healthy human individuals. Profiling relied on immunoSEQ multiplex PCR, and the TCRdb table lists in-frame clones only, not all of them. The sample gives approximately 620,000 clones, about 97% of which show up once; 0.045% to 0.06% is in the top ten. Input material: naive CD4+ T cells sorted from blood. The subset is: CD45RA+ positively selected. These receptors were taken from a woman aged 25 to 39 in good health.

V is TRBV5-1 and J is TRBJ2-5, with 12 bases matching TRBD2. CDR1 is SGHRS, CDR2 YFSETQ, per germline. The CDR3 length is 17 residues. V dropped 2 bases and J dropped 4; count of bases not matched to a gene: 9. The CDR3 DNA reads TGCGCCAGCAGCTTCGGACTAGCGGGAAAGAAAGGAGAGACCCAGTACTTC. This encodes CASSFGLAGKKGETQYF.

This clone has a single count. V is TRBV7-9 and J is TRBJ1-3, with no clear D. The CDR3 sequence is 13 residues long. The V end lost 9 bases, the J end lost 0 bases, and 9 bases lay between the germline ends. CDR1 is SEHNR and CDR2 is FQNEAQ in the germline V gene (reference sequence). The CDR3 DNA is TGTGCCAGTTCCAGCTTCTCTGGAAACACCATATATTTT. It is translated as CASSSFSGNTIYF. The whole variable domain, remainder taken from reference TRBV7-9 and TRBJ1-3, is DTGVSQNPRHKITKRGQNVTFRCDPISEHNRLYWYRQTLGQGPEFLTYFQNEAQLEKSRLLSDRFSAERPKGSFSTLEIQRTEQGDSAMYLCASSSFSGNTIYFGEGSWLTVV.

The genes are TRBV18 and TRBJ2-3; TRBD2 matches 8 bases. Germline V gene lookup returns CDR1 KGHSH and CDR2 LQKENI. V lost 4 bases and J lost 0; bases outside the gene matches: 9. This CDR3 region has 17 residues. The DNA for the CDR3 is TGTGCCAGCTCACTTATACTAGCGGACGTAAGCACAGATACGCAGTATTTT. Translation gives CASSLILADVSTDTQYF. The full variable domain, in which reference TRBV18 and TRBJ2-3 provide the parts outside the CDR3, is NAGVMQNPRHLVRRRGQEARLRCSPMKGHSHVYWYRQLPEEGLKFMVYLQKENIIDESGMPKERFSAEFPKEGPSILRIQQVVRGDSAAYFCASSLILADVSTDTQYFGPGTRLTVL.

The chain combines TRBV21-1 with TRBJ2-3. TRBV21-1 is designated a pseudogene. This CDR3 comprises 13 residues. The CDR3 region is CASSGKLTDTQYF. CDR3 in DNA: TGTGCCAGCAGCGGGAAGCTCACAGATACGCAGTATTTT.

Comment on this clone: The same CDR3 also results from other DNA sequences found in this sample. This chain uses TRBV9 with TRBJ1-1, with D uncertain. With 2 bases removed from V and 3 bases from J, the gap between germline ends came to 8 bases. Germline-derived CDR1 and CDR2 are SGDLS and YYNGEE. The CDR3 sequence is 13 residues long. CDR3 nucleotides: TGTGCCAGCAGCGTCGTGAGGGACACTGAAGCTTTCTTT. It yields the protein CASSVVRDTEAFF. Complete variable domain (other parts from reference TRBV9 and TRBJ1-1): DSGVTQTPKHLITATGQRVTLRCSPRSGDLSVYWYQQSLDQGLQFLIQYYNGEERAKGNILERFSAQQFPDLHSELNLSSLELGDSALYFCASSVVRDTEAFFGQGTRLTVV.

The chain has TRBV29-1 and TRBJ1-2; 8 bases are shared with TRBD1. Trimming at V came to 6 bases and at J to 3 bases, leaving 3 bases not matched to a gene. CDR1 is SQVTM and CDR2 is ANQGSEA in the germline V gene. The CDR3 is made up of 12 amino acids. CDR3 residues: CSVDRGDYGYTF. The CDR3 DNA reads TGCAGCGTCGACAGGGGCGACTATGGCTACACCTTC.

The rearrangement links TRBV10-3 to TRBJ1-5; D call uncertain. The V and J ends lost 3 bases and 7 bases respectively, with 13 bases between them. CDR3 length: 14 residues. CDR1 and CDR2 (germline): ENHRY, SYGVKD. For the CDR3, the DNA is TGTGCCATCAGTGACCCGCGCCTGGGGCAGCCCCAGCATTTT. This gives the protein CAISDPRLGQPQHF.

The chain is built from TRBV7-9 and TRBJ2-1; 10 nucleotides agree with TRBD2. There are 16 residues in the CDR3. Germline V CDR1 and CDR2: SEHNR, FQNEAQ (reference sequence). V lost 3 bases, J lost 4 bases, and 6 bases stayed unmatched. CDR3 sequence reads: CASSFKLAGQYNEQFF. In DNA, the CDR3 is TGTGCCAGCAGCTTCAAACTAGCGGGGCAATACAATGAGCAGTTCTTC.

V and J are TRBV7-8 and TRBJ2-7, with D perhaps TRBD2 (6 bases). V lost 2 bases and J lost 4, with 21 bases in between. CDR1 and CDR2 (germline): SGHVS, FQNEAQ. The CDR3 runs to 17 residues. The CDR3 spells CASSLSPGRYSPYEQYF. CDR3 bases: TGTGCCAGCAGCTTATCTCCTGGGAGGTATTCCCCTTACGAGCAGTACTTC.

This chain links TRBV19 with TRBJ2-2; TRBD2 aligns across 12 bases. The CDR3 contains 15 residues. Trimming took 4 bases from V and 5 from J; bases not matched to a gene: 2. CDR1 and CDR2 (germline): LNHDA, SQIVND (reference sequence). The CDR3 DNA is TGTGCCAGTAGTAGGACTAGCGGGACAACCGGGGAGCTGTTTTTT. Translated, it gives CASSRTSGTTGELFF.

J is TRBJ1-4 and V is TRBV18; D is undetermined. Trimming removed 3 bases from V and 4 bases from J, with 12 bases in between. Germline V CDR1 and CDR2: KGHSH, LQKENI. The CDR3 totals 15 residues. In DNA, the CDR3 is TGTGCCAGCTCACCGGTGACTGCTAGTAATGAAAAACTGTTTTTT. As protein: CASSPVTASNEKLFF.

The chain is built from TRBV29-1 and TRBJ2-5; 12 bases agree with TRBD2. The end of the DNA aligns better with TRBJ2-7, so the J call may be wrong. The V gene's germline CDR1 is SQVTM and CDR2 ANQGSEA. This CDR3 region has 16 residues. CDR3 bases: TGCAGCGTGGCGGGACTAGCGGGTAAAAGCTCCTACGAGCAGTACTTC. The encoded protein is CSVAGLAGKSSYEQYF.

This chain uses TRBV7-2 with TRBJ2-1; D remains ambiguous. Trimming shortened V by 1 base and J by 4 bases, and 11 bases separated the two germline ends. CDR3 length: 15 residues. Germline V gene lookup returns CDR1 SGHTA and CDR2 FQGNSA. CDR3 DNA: TGTGCCAGCAGCTTAGATGCAGGCCTTTACAATGAGCAGTTCTTC. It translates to CASSLDAGLYNEQFF.

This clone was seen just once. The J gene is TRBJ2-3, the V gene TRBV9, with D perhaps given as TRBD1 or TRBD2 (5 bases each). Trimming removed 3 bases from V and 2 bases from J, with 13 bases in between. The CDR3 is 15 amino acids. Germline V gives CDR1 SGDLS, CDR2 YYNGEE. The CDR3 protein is CASSARDPLTDTQYF. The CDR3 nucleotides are TGTGCCAGCAGCGCCCGGGACCCACTCACAGATACGCAGTATTTT. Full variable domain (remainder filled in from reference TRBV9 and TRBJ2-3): DSGVTQTPKHLITATGQRVTLRCSPRSGDLSVYWYQQSLDQGLQFLIQYYNGEERAKGNILERFSAQQFPDLHSELNLSSLELGDSALYFCASSARDPLTDTQYFGPGTRLTVL.

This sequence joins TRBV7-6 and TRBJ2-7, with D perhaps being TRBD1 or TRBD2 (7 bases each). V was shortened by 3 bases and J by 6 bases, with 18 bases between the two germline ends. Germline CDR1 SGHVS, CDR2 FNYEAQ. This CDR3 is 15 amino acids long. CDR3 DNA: TGTGCCAGCAGCTTCGGGAGACAGGGAGGGGGCGAGCAGTACTTC. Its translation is CASSFGRQGGGEQYF. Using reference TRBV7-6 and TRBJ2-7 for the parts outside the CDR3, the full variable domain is GAGVSQSPRYKVTKRGQDVALRCDPISGHVSLYWYRQALGQGPEFLTYFNYEAQQDKSGLPNDRFSAERPEGSISTLTIQRTEQRDSAMYRCASSFGRQGGGEQYFGPGTRLTVT.

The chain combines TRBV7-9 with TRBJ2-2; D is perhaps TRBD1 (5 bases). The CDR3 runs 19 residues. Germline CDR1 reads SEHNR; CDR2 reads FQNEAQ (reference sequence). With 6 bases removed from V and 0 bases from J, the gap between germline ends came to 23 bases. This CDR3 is CASRASESRQSANTGELFF. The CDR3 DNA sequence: TGTGCCAGCAGGGCTTCGGAGTCTAGACAGTCGGCGAACACCGGGGAGCTGTTTTTT.

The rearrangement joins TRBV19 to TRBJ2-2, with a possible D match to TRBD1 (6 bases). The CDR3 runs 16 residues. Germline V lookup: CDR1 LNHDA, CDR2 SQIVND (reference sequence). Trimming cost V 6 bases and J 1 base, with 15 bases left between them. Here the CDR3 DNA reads TGTGCCAGTAGAACCCCTTCAGGGGAGAACACCGGGGAGCTGTTTTTT. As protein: CASRTPSGENTGELFF.